What follows is one T cell receptor beta chain and its context. A single count supports this clone. There is no known antigen for this receptor. No qualities accompany the bases; no much larger clone lies one base away. Reading from cysteine to phenylalanine, the CDR3 counts 15 amino acids. Of the read, only the CDR3 DNA is kept; its 45 bases are in frame from base 1. CDR1 and CDR2 are read off the germline V gene (reference sequence) as LNHDA and SQIVND. V is pared back by 1 base and J by 8 bases, with 14 bases lying between the germline termini. This sample was taken from a study of cytomegalovirus exposure and HLA in healthy donors (dated by TCRdb to about 2017). About the full investigation: An earlier analysis of some 620 of the donors reported around 280 Gb of sequence data and roughly 120 million unique TCR beta sequences obtained from approximately 180 million T cells. To decide whether each TCR beta V gene segment behaved as functional or pseudogenic, an earlier analysis of approximately 590 of the donors relied on high-throughput TCR beta sequencing. All discovery cohort repertoires had been generated on a single sequencing platform. A separate validation cohort of 100 to 150 different subjects was used in addition to the roughly 640-subject first cohort. An early release covering 550 to 700 HLA-typed donors comprised approximately 290 gigabases of sequencing data and 85 million or so unique TCR sequences. On average, roughly 240,000 unique TCR beta nucleotide sequences were sequenced per donor among 300 to 500 genotyped donors of the cohort, with 15% to 20% of those sequences being non-productive. HLA typing included class I and class II loci at four-digit resolution. The aim of the study was to test whether cataloging public T cell receptors could identify signatures of past pathogen exposure. The study profiled the T cell repertoires of more than 500 subjects by immunosequencing and related them to cytomegalovirus serostatus. In a later analysis, previously published TCR beta repertoires from fewer than 750 donors were re-analyzed and high-resolution HLA genotyping was added so that TCR occurrence patterns could be studied. Of the roughly 400 genotyped donors, less than 85% were placed in the genetic ancestry cluster associated with self-reported Caucasian donors. Rather than using new phenotypic data, the later analysis identified candidate immune exposures from TCR beta sequences and from how often those sequences occurred across donors. In a later genetic analysis, genome-wide SNP genotypes for about three fifths of the roughly 670 donors were used, and that subset was treated as a discovery cohort. The study combined high-throughput TCR immunosequencing, statistical association of individual TCRs with disease status, and machine learning to predict cytomegalovirus infection status. The number of typed donors differed by locus: about 629-640 for A, B, C, DRB1 and DQB1; 500 to 550 for DQA1; 600 to 610 for DPA1; and some 450 for DPB1. Donor age, sex, ethnicity and CMV serostatus were compiled together with the repertoire data. About 5 DR-DQ haplotypes were handled as single units for association and clustering, since linkage in the cohort was strong. Results and caveats for the whole study, not just this receptor: Strong co-occurrence of HLA alleles, especially DR and DQ, made assigning TCR associations to individual alleles difficult. A later analysis associated about 17,000 TCR beta sequences with specific HLA alleles at a false discovery rate of 0.05. Because counts were too low, under 20 rarely observed V segments, including chromosome 9 orphons, were left out of the earlier analysis of approximately 500 of the donors. It was suggested by the authors that the approach could potentially be generalized to other disease states and immunological phenotypes. Because HLA typing was missing for some donors at each locus, association tests included only the typed subset. In a later analysis, most CMV-associated TCR beta chains were found to appear HLA-restricted, with HLA associations seemingly driven largely by CMV exposure. In vitro tests confirmed that a few of the cytomegalovirus-associated TCR beta chains recognize cytomegalovirus antigens. A further reported finding was that TCR beta sequences accurately predicted the HLA-A and HLA-B alleles for most subjects in the first cohort. CMV serostatus was the only immune exposure information available for the cohort. Because the 87-base-pair reads could not distinguish some IMGT-functional V segments, including TRBV6-2 and TRBV6-3, those segments were excluded. In an earlier analysis of fewer than 700 of the donors, most TCR beta V segments appeared in productive rearrangements about 87% or about 30% of the time, broadly matching IMGT annotations. Compared with the roughly 670-donor mean, donors in an Asian-associated ancestry cluster had fewer N-insertions in productive TCRs, according to a later genetic analysis. According to a later analysis, TCR association rates differed among HLA loci, with DRB1 alleles showing the most associated TCRs and HLA-C alleles showing the fewest. A cluster of highly shared sequence variants was judged likely to be a technical artifact of the sequencing pipeline. Cytomegalovirus status was reported to be diagnosed by the classifier with high specificity and sensitivity in both the original and validation cohorts. Sequencing depth was assumed to be roughly uniform across donors in the presence/absence analyses, though that assumption may not hold. Only TCR beta chains were sequenced in this cohort, and the absence of alpha or paired-chain data limited detectable features. A later genetic analysis associated a missense DCLRE1C variant with V-gene and J-gene trimming of TCR beta chains, and an independent cohort replicated the association. Compared with equally common non-associated chains, HLA-associated TCR beta chains in a later analysis were more clonally expanded and had lower generation probabilities. Several of the top co-occurrence clusters appeared to be linked to parvovirus B19, influenza, CMV and Epstein-Barr virus, according to a later analysis. Most TCR sequences were observed very rarely across donors, whereas some public TCRs were present in many individuals. The study gave a list of around 170 TCR beta chains associated with cytomegalovirus. Linkage disequilibrium might explain the correlated functional status among segregating V segments, but an unknown experimental factor could not be excluded.

Receptors were amplified or captured by the immunoSEQ multiplex PCR assay. A mixture of 60 forward primers for TCR Vbeta segments and 13 reverse primers for TCR Jbeta segments was used in the multiplex PCR. The CDR3 region of rearranged TCR beta genes was amplified from genomic DNA with a multiplex PCR assay. On the Illumina HiSeq System, the amplified TCR beta libraries were sequenced as 87-base-pair reads. In the paper's pipeline: A later analysis counted tens of millions of unique TCR beta chains across the 666 repertoires, and approximately 11 million of these chains were shared by at least two donors. A nearest-neighbor algorithm error-corrected the raw reads and collapsed the reads into unique sequences, merging closely related sequences to remove PCR and sequencing errors. To assign V, D and J gene segments, CDR3 sequences were aligned to IMGT reference sequences. Each retained sequence needed at least a six-nucleotide match to both a V gene segment and a J gene segment. Rearrangements were called productive when the CDR3 lacked stop codons and stayed in frame with V and J; all others were non-productive. Following IMGT convention, CDR3 was defined as the stretch from the second conserved V-encoded cysteine up to the conserved J-encoded phenylalanine. In an earlier analysis of just under 600 of the donors, sequences lacking an unambiguous match to a single V gene segment were excluded. In an earlier analysis of approximately 560 of the donors, a V segment was called functional when productive rearrangements were above 56.7%, and segregating when the standard deviation between donors exceeded 5%. To diagnose cytomegalovirus status from the catalog of TCR beta chain sequences, a statistical classification framework was built. V and J gene assignment, in a later analysis, came from comparing TCR nucleotide sequences with IMGT/GENE-DB human TR gene sequences. Using the TCRdist pipeline, a later analysis assigned CDR3 sequences along with most-parsimonious VDJ recombination scenarios. In a later analysis, each TCR beta chain was defined by its CDR3 amino acid sequence together with its V-gene family, and reads without a unique V-gene family were excluded. A later analysis removed nearly 600 highly shared, low-generation-probability nucleotide sequences to deal with suspected cross-contamination and a sequencing artifact. For each public chain, a later analysis derived a clonal expansion index from normalized ranks of inferred template counts within each repertoire. A later analysis computed generation probabilities with a VDJ recombination model fitted to out-of-frame rearrangements, and checked the results against IGoR. A later analysis scored TCR-TCR, TCR-HLA and TCR-CMV co-occurrence with hypergeometric tests, applying a repertoire-size bias correction to TCR pairs. In a later analysis, false discovery rates were estimated by permuting HLA or CMV assignments 20 times. In a later analysis, co-occurring TCRs were grouped using DBSCAN, and TCRdist sequence similarity was added for clustering within HLA-allele-positive subsets. Repertoires with fewer than 30,000 or more than 120,000 public chains were left out of co-occurrence clustering, as were four to six repertoires with anomalous nucleotide sharing. The clones in this table, taken by TCRdb from immuneACCESS, are in-frame only. Not every clone is retained; where verified, under half of the shortfall comes from an unresolved V gene, and the cause of the rest is unknown. V, J and clone size are those of that table, while D and trimming were read from the DNA. The sample has 130,000 to 150,000 clones on record, 78% of them singletons. Around 3% of the sample goes to the ten largest clones.

The cohort comprised fewer than 750 healthy bone marrow donors. At the time of sampling, all cohort members were nominally healthy, though unrecorded immune exposures were likely present. The donor tested CMV seropositive, placing the donor among the 290 or so seropositive members of the cohort. A peripheral blood sample was provided by each donor, and peripheral blood mononuclear cells were used for TCR beta sequencing. The Qiagen DNeasy Blood Extraction Kit was used to extract genomic DNA from the blood cell samples. The specimen sequenced was PBMCs. The clonotype comes from a middle-aged man in good health and CMV-seropositive. The chain joins TRBV19 to TRBJ1-4; tentative D gene TRBD1, with 5 bases matching. The bases are TGTGCCAGTAGTATAGGTGGAGGGGCGGAGGAAAAACTGTTTTTT. It codes for CASSIGGGAEEKLFF.